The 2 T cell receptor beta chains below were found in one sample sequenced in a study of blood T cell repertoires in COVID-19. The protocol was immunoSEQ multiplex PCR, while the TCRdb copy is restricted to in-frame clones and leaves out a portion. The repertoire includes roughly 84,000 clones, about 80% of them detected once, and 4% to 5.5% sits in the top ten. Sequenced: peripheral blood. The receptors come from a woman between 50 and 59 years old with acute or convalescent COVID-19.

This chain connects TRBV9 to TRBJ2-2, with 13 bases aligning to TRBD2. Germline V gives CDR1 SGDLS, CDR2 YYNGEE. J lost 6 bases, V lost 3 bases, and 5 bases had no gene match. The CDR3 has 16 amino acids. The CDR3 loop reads CASSAGLAGVAGELFF. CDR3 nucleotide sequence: TGTGCCAGCAGCGCAGGACTAGCGGGGGTCGCCGGGGAGCTGTTTTTT. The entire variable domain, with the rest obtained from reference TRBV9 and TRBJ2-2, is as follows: DSGVTQTPKHLITATGQRVTLRCSPRSGDLSVYWYQQSLDQGLQFLIQYYNGEERAKGNILERFSAQQFPDLHSELNLSSLELGDSALYFCASSAGLAGVAGELFFGEGSRLTVL.

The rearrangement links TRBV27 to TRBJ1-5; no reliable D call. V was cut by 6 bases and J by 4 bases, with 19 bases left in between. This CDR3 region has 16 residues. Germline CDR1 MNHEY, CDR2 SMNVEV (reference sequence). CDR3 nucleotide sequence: TGTGCCAGCAGACCCTCCCTCCGAAACTGGAATCAGCCCCAGCATTTT. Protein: CASRPSLRNWNQPQHF.